A single sample is the source of the 23 T cell receptor beta chains below, sequenced in a study of blood T cell repertoires in COVID-19. The repertoire was sequenced with immunoSEQ multiplex PCR; TCRdb's copy has only in-frame clones and lacks some. Counted here are fewer than 200,000 clones, about 85% occurring once; the ten biggest clones make up about 1.2%. The sample consisted of peripheral blood. The receptors derive from a man aged 60-69 years who had recovered from COVID-19.

The chain couples TRBV12-3 or TRBV12-4 to TRBJ1-2, with D tentatively TRBD1 (5 bases). V was clipped by 6 bases and J by 1 base, with 6 bases between them. The CDR3 sequence is 12 residues long. Here the CDR3 reads CASRTDNYGYTF. The DNA for the CDR3 is TGTGCCAGCAGGACAGATAACTATGGCTACACCTTC.

The gene calls are TRBV7-6 and TRBJ2-1; a weak D match, TRBD1 (6 bases). This CDR3 is built from 13 residues. Trimming pared 6 bases from V and 3 bases from J, leaving 9 bases between. Germline CDR1 SGHVS, CDR2 FNYEAQ. Written as DNA, the CDR3 is TGTGCCAGCAGTACGGGACACTACAATGAGCAGTTCTTC. Translation: CASSTGHYNEQFF.

The chain is built from TRBV3-1 (or the pseudogene TRBV3-2) and TRBJ1-1, with 8 bases matching TRBD1. J gave up 1 base and V 4 bases, and 2 bases lay outside the gene matches. The V gene's germline CDR1 is LGHDT and CDR2 YNNKEL (reference sequence). CDR3 length equals 14 residues. The CDR3 nucleotides are TGTGCCAGCAGCCTAGGGACAGGGAACACTGAAGCTTTCTTT. Its translation is CASSLGTGNTEAFF.

This clone was seen at least ten times. The chain employs TRBV11-2 and TRBJ2-7; 9 bases map to TRBD1. From germline, CDR1 is SGHAT and CDR2 FQNNGV. CDR3 size: 14 residues. V gave up 6 bases and J gave up 3 bases; unmatched junction bases: 6. DNA for the CDR3: TGTGCCAGCAGTCGGCCGGGACAGGGCTACGAGCAGTACTTC. As protein: CASSRPGQGYEQYF.

The rearrangement joins TRBV11-1 to TRBJ2-7; TRBD2 matches at 7 bases. Looked up from germline, CDR1 is SGHAT and CDR2 is FQDESV (reference sequence). Trimming cost V 1 base and J 4 bases; bases outside gene matches: 7. This CDR3 region has 15 residues. The CDR3 spells CASSLGWSSGYEQYF. The CDR3 DNA reads as TGTGCCAGCAGCTTAGGTTGGTCTAGCGGATACGAGCAGTACTTC.

This chain links TRBV5-1 with TRBJ1-4; D gene ambiguous. Germline CDR1 reads SGHRS; CDR2 reads YFSETQ. V shed 4 bases and J shed 3 bases, with 13 bases lying between them. There are 15 residues in the CDR3. Here the CDR3 DNA reads TGCGCCAGCAGCCCTGCGGAGGACGCTAATGAAAAACTGTTTTTT. Translation: CASSPAEDANEKLFF.

This clone came up once. This chain uses TRBV18 with TRBJ1-2; tentative D call: TRBD1 (5 bases). Trimming removed 1 base from V and 8 bases from J, with 20 bases in between. The V gene's germline CDR1 is KGHSH and CDR2 LQKENI. The CDR3 is 16 amino acids. The CDR3 nucleotides are TGTGCCAGCTCACCACAGACAATCCGCGAAGGGGTCGGCTACACCTTC. This encodes CASSPQTIREGVGYTF. The variable domain in full, with the rest retrieved from reference TRBV18 and TRBJ1-2, is NAGVMQNPRHLVRRRGQEARLRCSPMKGHSHVYWYRQLPEEGLKFMVYLQKENIIDESGMPKERFSAEFPKEGPSILRIQQVVRGDSAAYFCASSPQTIREGVGYTFGSGTRLTVV.

The J gene is TRBJ2-7, the V gene TRBV9; 10 nucleotides align to TRBD1. The CDR3 extends over 15 amino acids. Germline trimming cut 4 bases from V and 4 bases from J; bases unmatched to any gene: 8. Germline V gene lookup returns CDR1 SGDLS and CDR2 YYNGEE. Here the CDR3 reads CASSPRTGGRYEQYF. CDR3 nucleotide sequence: TGTGCCAGCAGCCCGCGGACAGGGGGTCGGTACGAGCAGTACTTC.

This clone was detected once. This chain joins TRBV30 and TRBJ1-2, with D possibly being TRBD1 (5 bases). V shed 2 bases and J shed 0 bases, with 7 bases lying between them. The CDR3 consists of 13 residues. Germline-derived CDR1 and CDR2 are GTSNPN and SVGIG (reference sequence). In DNA form, the CDR3 reads TGTGCCTGGAGTCCGGGGGCTAACTATGGCTACACCTTC. Translating gives CAWSPGANYGYTF. Supplemented by reference TRBV30 and TRBJ1-2, the full variable domain reads SQTIHQWPATLVQPVGSPLSLECTVEGTSNPNLYWYRQAAGRGLQLLFYSVGIGQISSEVPQNLSASRPQDRQFILSSKKLLLSDSGFYLCAWSPGANYGYTFGSGTRLTVV.

This clone was detected only a few times. This sequence joins TRBV6-5 and TRBJ2-7, with TRBD1 identical over 8 bases. The CDR3 runs to 14 residues. CDR1 and CDR2 (germline): MNHEY, SVGAGI. The V and J ends lost 8 bases and 3 bases, in that order; junction bases with no gene match: 9. The CDR3 loop is CASHGQGRFYEQYF. The DNA for the CDR3 is TGTGCCAGCCACGGACAGGGTAGGTTCTACGAGCAGTACTTC.

The chain recombines TRBV27 with TRBJ2-1; tentative D call: TRBD1 (5 bases). CDR1 and CDR2 from the germline V gene are MNHEY and SMNVEV (reference sequence). V lost 6 bases to trimming and J lost 4 bases, with 16 bases between them. This CDR3 has 15 residues. CDR3 nucleotides: TGTGCCAGCAGCTCAGGGTGGCAGGAATACAATGAGCAGTTCTTC. Translation gives CASSSGWQEYNEQFF.

The V call is TRBV30, the J call TRBJ1-3; D not certain. The CDR3 extends over 14 amino acids. V was shortened by 1 base and J by 0 bases, with 7 bases between the two germline ends. CDR1 is GTSNPN and CDR2 is SVGIG in the germline V gene (reference sequence). CDR3 nucleotide sequence: TGTGCCTGGAGTGGCGTTAGCTCTGGAAACACCATATATTTT. It is translated as CAWSGVSSGNTIYF.

This clone has only a few counts. The CDR3 reads CASSRGTSGAYNEQFF. The CDR3 DNA is TGTGCCAGCAGCAGGGGGACTAGCGGGGCCTACAATGAGCAGTTCTTC. V usage is TRBV27 and J usage is TRBJ2-1; 13 nucleotides align to TRBD2. CDR3 length: 16 amino acids. Germline CDR1 reads MNHEY; CDR2 reads SMNVEV (reference sequence). The junction had 4 bases not matched to a gene; V was cut back by 6 bases and J by 2 bases.

The chain joins TRBV2 to TRBJ2-2; 10 positions agree with TRBD2. Trimming cost V 3 bases and J 2 bases; bases outside gene matches: 9. The germline V gene has CDR1 SNHLY and CDR2 FYNNEI. The CDR3 totals 18 residues. The CDR3 coding sequence is TGTGCCAGCAGTGATCCTCCTGTAGCGGGGGGAAACACCGGGGAGCTGTTTTTT. As protein: CASSDPPVAGGNTGELFF.

This chain uses TRBV19 with TRBJ2-5; TRBD2 matches 11 bases. V trimming: 7 bases; J trimming: 5 bases; junction bases outside the gene matches: 9. Germline V gene lookup returns CDR1 LNHDA and CDR2 SQIVND (reference sequence). The CDR3 extends over 15 amino acids. CDR3 amino acids: CASTSGLAVGETQYF. The CDR3 bases are TGTGCCAGTACCTCGGGACTAGCGGTGGGGGAGACCCAGTACTTC.

This sequence joins TRBV6-5 and TRBJ1-1; no reliable D call. Trimming took off 2 bases at V and 7 bases at J, with 11 bases between the two ends. The CDR3 extends over 13 amino acids. Germline loops: CDR1 MNHEY, CDR2 SVGAGI. The CDR3 reads CASSYPGLGEAFF. CDR3 DNA sequence: TGTGCCAGCAGTTACCCCGGACTCGGTGAAGCTTTCTTT.

This chain links TRBV15 with TRBJ1-6, with 7 bases that match TRBD1. The germline gives CDR1 LNHNV, CDR2 YYDKDF (reference sequence). V was pared by 8 bases and J by 0 bases, with 7 bases of the junction left unmatched. The CDR3 extends over 16 amino acids. The CDR3 nucleotides are TGTGCCACCGAGGACAGGTTGAGCTCCTATAATTCACCCCTCCACTTT. Its translation is CATEDRLSSYNSPLHF.

The J gene is TRBJ2-1, the V gene TRBV28; TRBD2 matches 11 bases. Losses at the gene ends were 4 bases for V and 5 bases for J; bases not matched to a gene: 13. The CDR3 loop spans 18 amino acids. Per germline, CDR1 MDHEN and CDR2 SYDVKM. The CDR3 is CASSSALGVAGGDNEQFF. CDR3 nucleotide sequence: TGTGCCAGCAGTTCCGCCCTGGGTGTAGCGGGGGGGGACAATGAGCAGTTCTTC.

The genes are TRBV6-6 and TRBJ2-1; 9 bases align to TRBD2. The V gene's germline CDR1 is MNHNY and CDR2 SVGAGI (reference sequence). V lost 11 bases and J lost 1; bases outside the gene matches: 3. This CDR3 is 13 amino acids long. The CDR3 loop is CAHSGGSYNEQFF. The CDR3 nucleotides read TGTGCCCACAGCGGGGGGTCCTACAATGAGCAGTTCTTC.

The chain carries TRBV7-2 and TRBJ1-3; TRBD1 might be the D (5 bases). Germline CDR1 SGHTA, CDR2 FQGNSA. With 4 bases removed from V and 0 bases from J, the gap between germline ends came to 13 bases. The CDR3 totals 16 residues. The CDR3 DNA is TGTGCCAGCAGCTGGAGCGGGACGGACTCTGGAAACACCATATATTTT. Protein: CASSWSGTDSGNTIYF. Full variable domain (rest looked up from reference TRBV7-2 and TRBJ1-3): GAGVSQSPSNKVTEKGKDVELRCDPISGHTALYWYRQSLGQGLEFLIYFQGNSAPDKSGLPSDRFSAERTGGSVSTLTIQRTQQEDSAVYLCASSWSGTDSGNTIYFGEGSWLTVV.

The chain joins TRBV11-3 to TRBJ2-6; 8 bases line up with TRBD1. Germline V gene sequence: CDR1 SGHNT, CDR2 YENEEA. The CDR3 is 20 amino acids. Trimming at V came to 1 base and at J to 0 bases, leaving 11 bases not matched to a gene. The CDR3 nucleotides are TGTGCCAGCAGCTTAGGGGAACCGGGACAGGCCTTCTCTGGGGCCAACGTCCTGACTTTC. This sequence encodes CASSLGEPGQAFSGANVLTF.

V gene TRBV6-5 combines with J gene TRBJ2-1; 11 positions agree with TRBD2. Germline values: CDR1 MNHEY, CDR2 SVGAGI. V shed 5 bases and J 7 bases; nucleotides not matched to a gene: 7. This CDR3 contains 15 residues. The CDR3 loop is CASSRLAGGLNEQFF. The CDR3 nucleotides are TGTGCCAGCAGTAGATTAGCGGGGGGGCTTAATGAGCAGTTCTTC.

The V and J genes are TRBV7-2 and TRBJ2-7, with unresolved D. CDR1 SGHTA and CDR2 FQGNSA come from the germline V gene. Trimming removed 5 bases from V and 3 bases from J, with 17 bases in between. The CDR3 contains 15 residues. The CDR3 bases are TGTGCCAGCAGCCAGCGCGGATTAGGAGTCTACGAGCAGTACTTC. The encoded protein is CASSQRGLGVYEQYF.